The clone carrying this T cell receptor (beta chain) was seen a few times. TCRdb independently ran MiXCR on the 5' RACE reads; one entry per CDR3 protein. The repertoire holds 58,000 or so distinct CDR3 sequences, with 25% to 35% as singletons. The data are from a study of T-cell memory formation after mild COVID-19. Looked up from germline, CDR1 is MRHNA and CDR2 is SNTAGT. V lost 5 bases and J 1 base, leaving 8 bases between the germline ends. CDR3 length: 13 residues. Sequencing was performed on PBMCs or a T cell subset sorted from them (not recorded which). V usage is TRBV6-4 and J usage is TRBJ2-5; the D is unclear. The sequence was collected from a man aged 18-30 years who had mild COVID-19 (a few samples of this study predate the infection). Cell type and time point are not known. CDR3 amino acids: CASSPSPQETQYF. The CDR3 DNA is TGTGCCAGCAGTCCCTCGCCCCAAGAGACCCAGTACTTC.